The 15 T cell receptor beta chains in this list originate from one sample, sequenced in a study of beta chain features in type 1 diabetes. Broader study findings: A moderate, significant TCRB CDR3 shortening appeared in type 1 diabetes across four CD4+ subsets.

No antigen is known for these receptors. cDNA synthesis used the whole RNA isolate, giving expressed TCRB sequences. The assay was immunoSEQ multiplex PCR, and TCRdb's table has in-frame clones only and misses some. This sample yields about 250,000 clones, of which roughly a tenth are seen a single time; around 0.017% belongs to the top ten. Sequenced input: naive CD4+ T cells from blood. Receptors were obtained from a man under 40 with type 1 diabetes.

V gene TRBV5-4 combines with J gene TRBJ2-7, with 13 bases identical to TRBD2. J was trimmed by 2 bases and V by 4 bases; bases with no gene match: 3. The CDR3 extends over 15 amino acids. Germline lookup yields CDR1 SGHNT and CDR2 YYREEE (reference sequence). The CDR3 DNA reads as TGTGCCAGCAGCGGGACTAGCGGGGCCGCCTACGAGCAGTACTTC. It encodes CASSGTSGAAYEQYF.

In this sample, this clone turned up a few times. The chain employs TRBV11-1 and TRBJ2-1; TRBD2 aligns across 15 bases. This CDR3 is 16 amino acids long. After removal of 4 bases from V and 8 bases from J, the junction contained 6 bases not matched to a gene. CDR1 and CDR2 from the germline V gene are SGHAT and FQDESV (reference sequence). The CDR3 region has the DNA TGTGCCAGCAGCTCGGGACTAGCGGGGGGCTTCGATGAGCAGTTCTTC. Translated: CASSSGLAGGFDEQFF.

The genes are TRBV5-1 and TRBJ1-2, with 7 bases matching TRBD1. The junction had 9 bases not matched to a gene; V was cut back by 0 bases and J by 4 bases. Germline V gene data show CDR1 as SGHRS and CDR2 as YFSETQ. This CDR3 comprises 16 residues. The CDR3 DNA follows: TGCGCCAGCAGCTTGGGCCGGGACAGTTTTGCCTATGGCTACACCTTC. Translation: CASSLGRDSFAYGYTF. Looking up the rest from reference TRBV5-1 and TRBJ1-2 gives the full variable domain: KAGVTQTPRYLIKTRGQQVTLSCSPISGHRSVSWYQQTPGQGLQFLFEYFSETQRNKGNFPGRFSGRQFSNSRSEMNVSTLELGDSALYLCASSLGRDSFAYGYTFGSGTRLTVV.

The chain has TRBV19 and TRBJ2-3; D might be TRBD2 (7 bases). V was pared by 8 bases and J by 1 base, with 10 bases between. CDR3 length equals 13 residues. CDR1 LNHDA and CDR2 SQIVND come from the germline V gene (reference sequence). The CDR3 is CASRGAGTDTQYF. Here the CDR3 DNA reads TGTGCCAGTCGGGGGGCCGGCACAGATACGCAGTATTTT.

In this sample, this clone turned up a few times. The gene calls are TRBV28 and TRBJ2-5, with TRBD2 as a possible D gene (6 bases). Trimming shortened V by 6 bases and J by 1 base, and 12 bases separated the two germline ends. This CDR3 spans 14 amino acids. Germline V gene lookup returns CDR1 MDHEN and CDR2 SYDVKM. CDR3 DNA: TGTGCCAGCAGCCCTGGGGGGACCCAAGAGACCCAGTACTTC. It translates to CASSPGGTQETQYF.

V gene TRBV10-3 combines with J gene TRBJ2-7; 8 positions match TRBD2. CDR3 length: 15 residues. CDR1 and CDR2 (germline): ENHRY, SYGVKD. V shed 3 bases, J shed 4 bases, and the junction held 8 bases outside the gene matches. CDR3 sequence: CAISDSLAGPYEQYF. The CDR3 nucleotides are TGTGCCATCAGTGATTCGCTAGCGGGTCCGTACGAGCAGTACTTC.

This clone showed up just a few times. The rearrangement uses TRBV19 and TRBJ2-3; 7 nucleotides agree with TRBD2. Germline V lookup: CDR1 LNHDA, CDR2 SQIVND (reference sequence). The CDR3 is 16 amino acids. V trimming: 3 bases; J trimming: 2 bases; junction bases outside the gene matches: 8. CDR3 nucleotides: TGTGCCAGTAGTATCCTTAGCGGGTCGTACACAGATACGCAGTATTTT. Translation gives CASSILSGSYTDTQYF.

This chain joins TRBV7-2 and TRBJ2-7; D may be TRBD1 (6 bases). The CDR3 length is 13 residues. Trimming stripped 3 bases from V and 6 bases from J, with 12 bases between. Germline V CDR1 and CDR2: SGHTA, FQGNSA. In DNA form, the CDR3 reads TGTGCCAGCAGCTTGGACAGTCCCACCGAGCAGTACTTC. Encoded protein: CASSLDSPTEQYF.

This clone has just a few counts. This chain's CDR3 is CASSRGSWDRGSEQYF. The CDR3 nucleotides read TGTGCCAGCAGCCGCGGCTCGTGGGACAGGGGATCCGAGCAGTACTTC. The J gene is TRBJ2-7, the V gene TRBV6-6; 10 nucleotides agree with TRBD1. The CDR3 extends over 16 amino acids. Germline-derived CDR1 and CDR2 are MNHNY and SVGAGI (reference sequence). V lost 6 bases and J lost 6; bases outside the gene matches: 14.

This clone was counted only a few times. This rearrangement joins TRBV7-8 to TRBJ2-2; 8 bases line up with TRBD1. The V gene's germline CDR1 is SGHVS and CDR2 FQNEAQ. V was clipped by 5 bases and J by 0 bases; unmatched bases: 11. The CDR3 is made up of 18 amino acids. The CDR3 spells CASSPQTGTGPNTGELFF. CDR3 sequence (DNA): TGTGCCAGCAGCCCACAAACCGGGACAGGACCGAACACCGGGGAGCTGTTTTTT.

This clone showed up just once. CDR3 loop: CASSLTGASTEAFF. For the CDR3, the DNA is TGTGCCAGCAGCCTTACAGGGGCGTCAACTGAAGCTTTCTTT. The chain recombines TRBV2 with TRBJ1-1; 7 bases are a match to TRBD1. The germline V gene has CDR1 SNHLY and CDR2 FYNNEI. The CDR3 sequence is 14 residues long. With V trimmed by 6 bases and J by 5 bases, 9 bases remained unmatched. The variable domain in full, completed from reference TRBV2 and TRBJ1-1, reads EPEVTQTPSHQVTQMGQEVILRCVPISNHLYFYWYRQILGQKVEFLVSFYNNEISEKSEIFDDQFSVERPDGSNFTLKIRSTKLEDSAMYFCASSLTGASTEAFFGQGTRLTVV.

The CDR3 DNA is TGTGCCAGCAGAGTTTTGGGGACAGTATACGAGCAGTACTTC. Residues: CASRVLGTVYEQYF. The chain has TRBV2 and TRBJ2-7, with 7 bases aligning to TRBD1. The germline gives CDR1 SNHLY, CDR2 FYNNEI. The J segment lost 4 bases and the V segment lost 6 bases, leaving 9 bases of the junction unmatched. The CDR3 spans 14 residues.

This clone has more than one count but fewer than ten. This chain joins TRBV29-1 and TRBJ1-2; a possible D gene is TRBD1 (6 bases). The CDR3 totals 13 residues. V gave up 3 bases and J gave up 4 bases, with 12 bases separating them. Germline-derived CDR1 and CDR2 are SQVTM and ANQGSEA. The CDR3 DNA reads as TGCAGCGTTGATAGGGACACCATCTATGGCTACACCTTC. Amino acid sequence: CSVDRDTIYGYTF.

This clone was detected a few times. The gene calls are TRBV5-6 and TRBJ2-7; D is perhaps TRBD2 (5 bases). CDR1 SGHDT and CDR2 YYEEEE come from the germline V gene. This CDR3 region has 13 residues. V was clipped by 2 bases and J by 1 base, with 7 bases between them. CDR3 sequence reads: CASSFGLSYEQYF. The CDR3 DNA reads TGTGCCAGCAGCTTCGGACTGTCCTACGAGCAGTACTTC.

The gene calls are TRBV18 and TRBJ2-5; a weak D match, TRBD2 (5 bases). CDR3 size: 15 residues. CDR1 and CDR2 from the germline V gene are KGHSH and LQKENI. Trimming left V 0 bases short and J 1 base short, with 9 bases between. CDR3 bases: TGTGCCAGCTCACCACCGGTCAGCGGCCAAGAGACCCAGTACTTC. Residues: CASSPPVSGQETQYF.